Each of the 5 T cell receptor beta chains below was sequenced from the same sample in a study of blood T cell repertoires in COVID-19. Clones were read by immunoSEQ multiplex PCR, and TCRdb kept only the in-frame ones, dropping some. The profile shows 200,000 to 300,000 clones, about nine tenths of them singletons. The sequenced sample consisted of PBMCs or T cells enriched from blood (not recorded which). Source of these receptors: a man aged 35 to 55 who had recovered from COVID-19.

This clone was observed at least ten times. The CDR3 coding sequence is TGTGCCAGCGCTCTAGGAGCACAAGAGACCCAGTACTTC. It specifies CASALGAQETQYF. This chain uses TRBV7-9 with TRBJ2-5; D ambiguous. This CDR3 region has 13 residues. Trimming removed 8 bases at V and 2 bases at J, with 12 bases between. Germline-derived CDR1 and CDR2 are SEHNR and FQNEAQ (reference sequence). Looking up the rest from reference TRBV7-9 and TRBJ2-5 gives the full variable domain: DTGVSQNPRHKITKRGQNVTFRCDPISEHNRLYWYRQTLGQGPEFLTYFQNEAQLEKSRLLSDRFSAERPKGSFSTLEIQRTEQGDSAMYLCASALGAQETQYFGPGTRLLVL.

V usage is TRBV7-2 and J usage is TRBJ2-5; a weak D match, TRBD2 (6 bases). Trimming cost V 1 base and J 5 bases, with 14 bases left between them. In germline, CDR1 is SGHTA, CDR2 FQGNSA. There are 15 residues in the CDR3. CDR3 sequence: CASSLDGEAWETQYF. The CDR3 DNA sequence: TGTGCCAGCAGCTTAGACGGGGAGGCCTGGGAGACCCAGTACTTC.

The chain recombines TRBV5-4 with TRBJ1-1; unclear D gene. This CDR3 region has 17 residues. CDR1 is SGHNT and CDR2 is YYREEE in the germline V gene (reference sequence). Trimming left V 4 bases short and J 0 bases short, with 19 bases between. CDR3 bases: TGTGCCAGCAGCCTGTGGGCAGGCATGTACGTGAACACTGAAGCTTTCTTT. It codes for CASSLWAGMYVNTEAFF.

V gene TRBV5-1 combines with J gene TRBJ1-6; 7 bases align to TRBD1. V gave up 3 bases and J gave up 13 bases; unmatched junction bases: 13. The germline V gene has CDR1 SGHRS and CDR2 YFSETQ. This CDR3 region has 15 residues. This CDR3 is CASSWEPDRTGPLHF. In DNA, the CDR3 is TGCGCCAGCAGCTGGGAGCCGGACAGGACTGGGCCCCTCCACTTT.

The chain couples TRBV27 to TRBJ2-1, with 10 bases fitting TRBD2. Germline loops: CDR1 MNHEY, CDR2 SMNVEV (reference sequence). V was clipped by 4 bases and J by 3 bases; unmatched bases: 6. The CDR3 is 16 amino acids. The CDR3 sequence is CASSSSSGRNYNEQFF. DNA for the CDR3: TGTGCCAGCAGTTCGAGTAGCGGGAGGAACTACAATGAGCAGTTCTTC.